These 22 T cell receptor beta chains were sequenced from one sample in a study of T cell therapy after organ transplantation. Method: immunoSEQ multiplex PCR; TCRdb's copy keeps in-frame clones and lacks some. Of about 48,000 clones listed, approximately 94% are singletons. No antigens are known for them. The sample was CD8+ T cells from blood, taken before autologous CMV-specific T cell therapy. These TCRs come from a human patient who had received a solid organ transplant and had CMV disease.

The CDR3 region has the DNA TGTGCCAGCAGTTTAGGACTAGCGGGAGGGCCTCACAATGAGCAGTTCTTC. Its protein product is CASSLGLAGGPHNEQFF. The V and J genes are TRBV27 and TRBJ2-1; 15 nucleotides agree with TRBD2. Looked up from germline, CDR1 is MNHEY and CDR2 is SMNVEV (reference sequence). Trimming cost V 2 bases and J 5 bases; bases outside gene matches: 4. The CDR3 spans 17 residues.

The CDR3 bases are TGTGCCAGTAGTATCCACTTCCGGGAGCAGTTCTTC. It translates to CASSIHFREQFF. The J gene is TRBJ2-1, the V gene TRBV19; D is undetermined. Germline loops: CDR1 LNHDA, CDR2 SQIVND (reference sequence). V was clipped by 3 bases and J by 10 bases, with 10 bases between them. The CDR3 length is 12 residues.

The chain recombines TRBV7-9 with TRBJ2-5, with a weak D call TRBD1 (6 bases). Per germline, CDR1 SEHNR and CDR2 FQNEAQ (reference sequence). This CDR3 spans 18 amino acids. With 1 base removed from V and 2 bases from J, the gap between germline ends came to 20 bases. Here the CDR3 DNA reads TGTGCCAGCAGCTTAGATCTTGGGACAAAGGGAACTCAAGAGACCCAGTACTTC. This encodes CASSLDLGTKGTQETQYF.

In its sample, this clone was seen a few times. The rearrangement links TRBV5-1 to TRBJ1-2; the D gene is possibly TRBD1 (6 bases). Germline V gene data show CDR1 as SGHRS and CDR2 as YFSETQ. V was clipped by 4 bases and J by 4 bases, with 11 bases between them. The CDR3 spans 13 residues. The CDR3 loop reads CASSTTGLYGYTF. The CDR3 DNA reads TGCGCCAGCAGCACTACAGGGCTCTATGGCTACACCTTC.

This chain links TRBV9 with TRBJ1-4, with D hard to call. The CDR3 covers 14 residues. Deletions cut 0 bases from V and 8 bases from J, with 11 bases between. Germline CDR1 and CDR2: SGDLS and YYNGEE. CDR3 protein: CASSVDGNEEKLFF. The CDR3 DNA follows: TGTGCCAGCAGCGTAGACGGGAATGAAGAAAAACTGTTTTTT. Combining the CDR3 with reference TRBV9 and TRBJ1-4 gives the whole variable domain DSGVTQTPKHLITATGQRVTLRCSPRSGDLSVYWYQQSLDQGLQFLIQYYNGEERAKGNILERFSAQQFPDLHSELNLSSLELGDSALYFCASSVDGNEEKLFFGSGTQLSVL.

The V gene is TRBV19, the J gene TRBJ1-3; no clear D. Per germline, CDR1 LNHDA and CDR2 SQIVND (reference sequence). The CDR3 spans 15 residues. The germline V and J ends were trimmed by 3 bases and 0 bases, with 9 bases remaining between them. The CDR3 DNA follows: TGTGCCAGTAGTATCGGGAGGAACTCTGGAAACACCATATATTTT. This sequence encodes CASSIGRNSGNTIYF.

The chain carries TRBV5-4 and TRBJ2-7, with a possible D match to TRBD2 (6 bases). The germline CDR1 and CDR2 sequences are SGHNT and YYREEE (reference sequence). Trimming took 3 bases from V and 2 from J, leaving 9 bases between them. CDR3 length: 13 residues. CDR3 in amino acids: CASSYGLTYEQYF. DNA for the CDR3: TGTGCCAGCAGCTACGGACTAACCTACGAGCAGTACTTC.

V and J are TRBV27 and TRBJ1-2; D is unresolved. The CDR3 is 15 residues long. Germline V gene data show CDR1 as MNHEY and CDR2 as SMNVEV (reference sequence). The V and J ends lost 6 bases and 6 bases respectively, with 20 bases between them. The DNA for the CDR3 is TGTGCCAGCAGCTCCCCAGCCCGGGAAGGGAATGGCTACACCTTC. It specifies CASSSPAREGNGYTF.

The V and J genes are TRBV13 and TRBJ2-7, with 7 bases that match TRBD1. With V trimmed by 3 bases and J by 0 bases, 5 bases remained unmatched. Germline-derived CDR1 and CDR2 are PRHDT and FYEKMQ (reference sequence). The CDR3 sequence is 15 residues long. CDR3 in DNA: TGTGCCAGCAGCTTCGAGGGACAGAGCTCCTACGAGCAGTACTTC. Its translation is CASSFEGQSSYEQYF.

The chain is built from TRBV10-2 and TRBJ2-6; TRBD2 is a possible D gene (5 bases). Germline CDR1 is WSHSY and CDR2 is SAAADI. V was cut by 6 bases and J by 2 bases, with 17 bases left in between. This CDR3 has 17 amino acids. The CDR3 DNA reads TGCGCCAGCAGCGCTTGGAGGACGCTAACTGGGGCCAACGTCCTGACTTTC. This encodes CASSAWRTLTGANVLTF.

This clone was picked up one time. The genes are TRBV7-8 and TRBJ2-1, with D hard to call. The CDR3 totals 15 residues. V lost 0 bases and J lost 1, with 7 bases in between. The germline gives CDR1 SGHVS, CDR2 FQNEAQ. The CDR3: CASSLASVSYNEQFF. CDR3 nucleotides: TGTGCCAGCAGCTTAGCGAGCGTATCCTACAATGAGCAGTTCTTC. The full variable domain, in which reference TRBV7-8 and TRBJ2-1 provide the parts outside the CDR3, is GAGVSQSPRYKVAKRGQDVALRCDPISGHVSLFWYQQALGQGPEFLTYFQNEAQLDKSGLPSDRFFAERPEGSVSTLKIQRTQQEDSAVYLCASSLASVSYNEQFFGPGTRLTVL.

Note on this clone: The junction shows a germline mismatch at one end, possibly a read error. The chain has TRBV7-8 and TRBJ1-2; TRBD1 aligns across 7 bases. The CDR3 sequence is 14 residues long. The germline gives CDR1 SGHVS, CDR2 FQNEAQ. CDR3 nucleotide sequence: TGTGCCAGCAGCTTTTTTAATCGCGAGGGGGCGCTGGCCTTC. Its protein product is CASSFFNREGALAF.

The chain uses TRBV11-2 and TRBJ1-1; D ambiguous. CDR3 length: 13 amino acids. Germline values: CDR1 SGHAT, CDR2 FQNNGV. V was shortened by 4 bases and J by 3 bases, with 9 bases between the two germline ends. CDR3 nucleotide sequence: TGTGCCAGCAGCTACCTTAGGGACACTGAAGCTTTCTTT. Translated, it gives CASSYLRDTEAFF.

The chain links TRBV5-1 to TRBJ2-7; D is unresolved. Trimming pared 0 bases from V and 1 base from J, leaving 8 bases between. CDR1 SGHRS and CDR2 YFSETQ come from the germline V gene. The CDR3 totals 14 residues. The CDR3 DNA follows: TGCGCCAGCAGCTTGGCCGGCCGTTCCTACGAGCAGTACTTC. Encoded protein: CASSLAGRSYEQYF.

V is TRBV27 and J is TRBJ2-7; the D gene is possibly TRBD1 (6 bases). This CDR3 has 13 residues. Germline values: CDR1 MNHEY, CDR2 SMNVEV (reference sequence). V gave up 8 bases and J gave up 3 bases, with 14 bases separating them. The CDR3: CASGYQQGYEQYF. CDR3 in DNA: TGTGCCAGCGGGTATCAACAGGGCTACGAGCAGTACTTC.

This clone was seen only once. The V and J genes are TRBV21-1 and TRBJ1-2; the table gives TRBD1 as D, unverified against the DNA. TRBV21-1 is an annotated pseudogene. The CDR3 has 14 residues. The CDR3, as DNA: TGTGCCAGCAAACTGCTCAGGGGGCACTATGGCTACACCTTC. Translated, it gives CASKLLRGHYGYTF.

The chain joins TRBV7-2 to TRBJ1-3; D unclear. Per the germline V gene, CDR1 is SGHTA and CDR2 is FQGNSA. This CDR3 spans 15 amino acids. The V gene lost 3 bases and the J gene lost 6 bases, with 15 bases spanning the gap. CDR3: CASSFLSSRENTIYF. The CDR3 bases are TGTGCCAGCAGCTTTCTGTCCAGTAGGGAAAACACCATATATTTT.

This chain links TRBV13 with TRBJ1-2, with D maybe TRBD1 (6 bases). Deletions cut 4 bases from V and 3 bases from J, with 15 bases between. This CDR3 has 15 residues. Germline V gene lookup returns CDR1 PRHDT and CDR2 FYEKMQ (reference sequence). The CDR3 coding sequence is TGTGCCAGCAGCTCACTCTCTTCAGGGGACTATGGCTACACCTTC. It yields the protein CASSSLSSGDYGYTF.

V and J are TRBV5-5 and TRBJ1-5; D unresolved. Germline V gives CDR1 SGHKS, CDR2 YYEKEE (reference sequence). The CDR3 spans 14 residues. Trimming removed 2 bases from V and 7 bases from J, with 13 bases in between. CDR3 coding DNA: TGTGCCAGCAGCTTTAACGACGGATGGCAGCCCCAGCATTTT. Its translation is CASSFNDGWQPQHF.

The rearrangement uses TRBV30 and TRBJ2-1; 8 positions match TRBD2. There are 14 residues in the CDR3. Germline CDR1 and CDR2: GTSNPN and SVGIG (reference sequence). Trimming cost V 4 bases and J 4 bases; bases outside gene matches: 6. Here the CDR3 DNA reads TGTGCCTGGACTTTTGGGACTAGATACAATGAGCAGTTCTTC. It yields the protein CAWTFGTRYNEQFF.

The V and J genes are TRBV6-1 and TRBJ1-1, with D unresolved. Germline CDR1 MNHNS, CDR2 SASEGT. V was cut by 8 bases and J by 5 bases, with 9 bases left in between. The CDR3 spans 11 residues. The CDR3 loop reads CASFGRTEAFF. The CDR3 nucleotides are TGTGCCAGCTTCGGAAGGACTGAAGCTTTCTTT.

The chain employs TRBV10-3 and TRBJ2-7; D not certain. The CDR3 contains 13 residues. Trimming took 2 bases from V and 2 from J, leaving 7 bases between them. Germline V gene sequence: CDR1 ENHRY, CDR2 SYGVKD. The CDR3 DNA reads TGTGCCATCAGTGAGAGGATAGCCTACGAGCAGTACTTC. This codes for CAISERIAYEQYF.